Shown below are 30 T cell receptor beta chains from a single sample sequenced in a study of blood T cell repertoires in COVID-19. Only in-frame clones appear in the TCRdb table, and some are missing; sequencing was by immunoSEQ multiplex PCR. The table includes roughly 150,000 clones, about 83% detected once. Sequenced: peripheral blood. The receptors here all came from a woman aged 80 or over with COVID-19, enrolled during active disease.

The chain uses TRBV19 and TRBJ1-5; 8 bases are a match to TRBD1. The length of the CDR3 is 14 residues. Germline V gives CDR1 LNHDA, CDR2 SQIVND (reference sequence). Losses at the gene ends were 4 bases for V and 5 bases for J; bases not matched to a gene: 4. The CDR3 is CASSTPGGYQPQHF. The DNA for the CDR3 is TGTGCCAGTAGTACCCCAGGGGGCTATCAGCCCCAGCATTTT.

A single count supports this clone. The rearrangement joins TRBV12-5 to TRBJ2-5; 10 bases map to TRBD1. CDR1 and CDR2 (germline): LGHNT, FRNRAP. The CDR3 has 15 amino acids. After removal of 1 base from V and 2 bases from J, the junction contained 1 base not matched to a gene. CDR3 DNA: TGTGCTAGTGGTTTGGGACAGGGGGCACAAGAGACCCAGTACTTC. Its protein product is CASGLGQGAQETQYF. Complete variable domain (other parts from reference TRBV12-5 and TRBJ2-5): DARVTQTPRHKVTEMGQEVTMRCQPILGHNTVFWYRQTMMQGLELLAYFRNRAPLDDSGMPKDRFSAEMPDATLATLKIQPSEPRDSAVYFCASGLGQGAQETQYFGPGTRLLVL.

This rearrangement joins TRBV20-1 to TRBJ2-7; D is uncertain. V gave up 6 bases and J gave up 6 bases, with 12 bases separating them. Germline V gene sequence: CDR1 DFQATT, CDR2 SNEGSKA (reference sequence). The CDR3 is 11 amino acids. CDR3 sequence: CSASRSGEQYF. The CDR3 DNA reads as TGCAGTGCCTCTAGGTCGGGCGAGCAGTACTTC.

V gene TRBV4-2 combines with J gene TRBJ2-7; TRBD1 matches 11 bases. The CDR3 totals 14 residues. Germline-derived CDR1 and CDR2 are LGHNA and YNFKEQ. V was clipped by 4 bases and J by 4 bases; unmatched bases: 3. The CDR3 reads CASSRGQGAYEQYF. The CDR3 DNA sequence: TGTGCCAGCAGCCGAGGACAGGGGGCGTACGAGCAGTACTTC.

Comments on this clone: At the DNA level, this CDR3 is encoded by other sequences in the same sample as well. The J gene is TRBJ2-5, the V gene TRBV18; no clear D. Germline CDR1 and CDR2: KGHSH and LQKENI. The germline V and J ends were trimmed by 6 bases and 5 bases, with 13 bases remaining between them. CDR3 size: 13 residues. CDR3 sequence: CASSPSGLETQYF. The CDR3 DNA is TGTGCCAGCTCCCCATCAGGTTTGGAGACCCAGTACTTC.

The V gene is TRBV20-1, the J gene TRBJ1-5; unclear D gene. This CDR3 contains 13 residues. Trimming took 3 bases from V and 9 from J, leaving 15 bases between them. Germline CDR1 is DFQATT and CDR2 is SNEGSKA (reference sequence). The DNA for the CDR3 is TGCAGTGCTAGTTTGCGGGATGAAGGGCCCCAGCATTTT. It encodes CSASLRDEGPQHF.

The gene calls are TRBV4-3 and TRBJ1-1; 7 bases align to TRBD1. V shed 4 bases and J 1 base; nucleotides not matched to a gene: 9. The CDR3 totals 16 residues. Germline V gene data show CDR1 as LGHNA and CDR2 as YSLEER. The DNA of the CDR3 is TGCGCCAGCAGCCGAGACAACAGGGGCTGGAACACTGAAGCTTTCTTT. Translated: CASSRDNRGWNTEAFF.

The chain combines TRBV18 with TRBJ2-1; 13 positions match TRBD2. Germline V CDR1 and CDR2: KGHSH, LQKENI. The J segment lost 4 bases and the V segment lost 7 bases, leaving 1 base of the junction unmatched. The CDR3 covers 14 residues. CDR3 region: CASLTSGRYNEQFF. As DNA, the CDR3 is TGTGCCAGCTTGACTAGCGGGAGGTACAATGAGCAGTTCTTC.

This chain uses TRBV7-8 with TRBJ2-2; 10 bases align to TRBD2. The J segment lost 7 bases and the V segment lost 5 bases, leaving 7 bases of the junction unmatched. Germline V gene data show CDR1 as SGHVS and CDR2 as FQNEAQ. The length of the CDR3 is 15 residues. The CDR3 DNA follows: TGTGCCAGCAGCAGGAGCGGGGGGGCTCACGGGGAGCTGTTTTTT. Protein product: CASSRSGGAHGELFF.

This clone was observed a few times. The chain links TRBV7-3 to TRBJ2-2; D uncertain. Trimming took off 0 bases at V and 4 bases at J, with 6 bases between the two ends. CDR1 SGHTA and CDR2 FQGTGA come from the germline V gene. The CDR3 totals 14 residues. As DNA, the CDR3 is TGTGCCAGCAGCTTAACTGGCCCCACCGGGGAGCTGTTTTTT. Translation gives CASSLTGPTGELFF.

CDR3 loop: CASRQGSENEQYF. CDR3 sequence (DNA): TGTGCCAGCAGACAGGGTTCGGAAAACGAGCAGTACTTC. The chain is built from TRBV27 and TRBJ2-7, with a weak D call TRBD1 (6 bases). CDR1 is MNHEY, CDR2 SMNVEV, per germline (reference sequence). Trimming took 6 bases from V and 5 from J, leaving 14 bases between them. CDR3 length: 13 amino acids.

On this clone itself: This specimen includes other DNA sequences encoding the same CDR3. The rearrangement links TRBV5-1 to TRBJ1-1, with D perhaps TRBD1 (5 bases). The germline CDR1 and CDR2 sequences are SGHRS and YFSETQ. The CDR3 is 14 residues long. Trimming stripped 0 bases from V and 8 bases from J, with 14 bases between. This CDR3 reads CASSLGQGRAEAFF. The CDR3 nucleotides are TGCGCCAGCAGCTTGGGGCAGGGAAGGGCCGAAGCTTTCTTT.

The rearrangement uses TRBV3-1 (or the pseudogene TRBV3-2) and TRBJ2-7; D uncertain. The germline V and J ends were trimmed by 1 base and 2 bases, with 12 bases remaining between them. The CDR3 loop spans 15 amino acids. The V gene's germline CDR1 is LGHDT and CDR2 YNNKEL (reference sequence). The CDR3 DNA reads TGTGCCAGCAGCCAAGGAAGAGGCAGTACCTACGAGCAGTACTTC. Protein: CASSQGRGSTYEQYF.

The chain has TRBV19 and TRBJ1-5, with 7 bases that match TRBD1. Germline CDR1 reads LNHDA; CDR2 reads SQIVND (reference sequence). The CDR3 is made up of 15 amino acids. V lost 5 bases and J lost 2; bases outside the gene matches: 6. CDR3: CASSQQGLGNQPQHF. The CDR3 DNA follows: TGTGCCAGTAGTCAACAGGGGTTGGGCAATCAGCCCCAGCATTTT. Together with reference TRBV19 and TRBJ1-5, the CDR3 gives the full variable domain: DGGITQSPKYLFRKEGQNVTLSCEQNLNHDAMYWYRQDPGQGLRLIYYSQIVNDFQKGDIAEGYSVSREKKESFPLTVTSAQKNPTAFYLCASSQQGLGNQPQHFGDGTRLSIL.

The rearrangement uses TRBV7-2 and TRBJ2-5; D is perhaps TRBD1 (5 bases). The CDR3 runs to 15 residues. Germline lookup yields CDR1 SGHTA and CDR2 FQGNSA. With 1 base removed from V and 5 bases from J, the gap between germline ends came to 14 bases. The CDR3 DNA follows: TGTGCCAGCAGCTTAGGAGGACAAGTGACGGAGACCCAGTACTTC. It is translated as CASSLGGQVTETQYF.

The chain carries TRBV5-1 and TRBJ2-7, with TRBD1 matching 11 bases. After removal of 0 bases from V and 4 bases from J, the junction contained 6 bases not matched to a gene. CDR3 length: 16 amino acids. Looked up from germline, CDR1 is SGHRS and CDR2 is YFSETQ. CDR3 in DNA: TGCGCCAGCAGCTTGGCCTTGGACAGGGGGCTGTACGAGCAGTACTTC. It yields the protein CASSLALDRGLYEQYF.

This chain connects TRBV18 to TRBJ2-7; D perhaps matches TRBD2 (6 bases). The CDR3 extends over 13 amino acids. Germline values: CDR1 KGHSH, CDR2 LQKENI. The V end was cut by 5 bases, the J end by 3 bases, with 11 bases between. The DNA for the CDR3 is TGTGCCAGCTCAGCGACAGCGGGCTACGAGCAGTACTTC. It translates to CASSATAGYEQYF.

This chain links TRBV3-1 (or the pseudogene TRBV3-2) with TRBJ1-1; perhaps TRBD1 as D (5 bases). In germline, CDR1 is LGHDT, CDR2 YNNKEL (reference sequence). V was cut by 5 bases and J by 4 bases, with 11 bases left in between. The CDR3 runs 13 residues. CDR3 DNA sequence: TGTGCCAGCAGCGGGGCCTGGGTCACTGAAGCTTTCTTT. Translated: CASSGAWVTEAFF.

The rearrangement uses TRBV7-2 and TRBJ1-3; D not certain. The germline V and J ends were trimmed by 6 bases and 4 bases, with 10 bases remaining between them. The CDR3 covers 13 residues. Germline-derived CDR1 and CDR2 are SGHTA and FQGNSA. The CDR3 loop is CASSSVPGNTIYF. DNA of the CDR3: TGTGCCAGCAGTTCCGTCCCCGGAAACACCATATATTTT.

CDR3 sequence: CASSQVQELSGNTIYF. In nucleotides, the CDR3 is TGCGCCAGCAGCCAAGTTCAAGAGCTCTCTGGAAACACCATATATTTT. This sequence joins TRBV4-3 and TRBJ1-3; no clear D. This CDR3 is built from 16 residues. V lost 1 base and J lost 0, with 10 bases in between. The germline V gene has CDR1 LGHNA and CDR2 YSLEER.

The V and J genes are TRBV18 and TRBJ2-3; 7 nucleotides align to TRBD1. This CDR3 spans 16 amino acids. Germline loops: CDR1 KGHSH, CDR2 LQKENI. Unmatched junction bases numbered 3, after V lost 0 bases and J lost 0 bases. CDR3 nucleotides: TGTGCCAGCTCACCACCGGGACAGTACAGCACAGATACGCAGTATTTT. Protein sequence: CASSPPGQYSTDTQYF.

V gene TRBV15 combines with J gene TRBJ2-7, with a weak D call TRBD1 (6 bases). The CDR3 extends over 15 amino acids. Germline CDR1 is LNHNV and CDR2 is YYDKDF (reference sequence). V shed 0 bases and J shed 2 bases, with 11 bases lying between them. CDR3 nucleotides: TGTGCCACCAGCAGAGATGAGACAGGCACCTACGAGCAGTACTTC. It yields the protein CATSRDETGTYEQYF.

This chain connects TRBV6-5 to TRBJ2-7; the match to TRBD2 covers 8 bases. This CDR3 spans 16 amino acids. Unmatched junction bases numbered 11, after V lost 4 bases and J lost 3 bases. Germline CDR1 is MNHEY and CDR2 is SVGAGI. The CDR3 nucleotides are TGTGCCAGCAGTTCCCTGTGGCGGGGGGCCGTCTACGAGCAGTACTTC. It yields the protein CASSSLWRGAVYEQYF.

The CDR3 sequence: CSVSLAGFYKNIQYF. The CDR3 DNA follows: TGCAGCGTCTCACTAGCGGGTTTTTACAAAAACATTCAGTACTTC. The gene calls are TRBV29-1 and TRBJ2-4; 9 bases align to TRBD2. This CDR3 is 15 amino acids long. Germline V gives CDR1 SQVTM, CDR2 ANQGSEA. V lost 6 bases to trimming and J lost 3 bases; unmatched junction nucleotides: 9.

This clone appeared many times. The chain uses TRBV27 and TRBJ1-1; TRBD1 aligns across 9 bases. The germline gives CDR1 MNHEY, CDR2 SMNVEV (reference sequence). Trimming cost V 3 bases and J 10 bases; bases outside gene matches: 9. This CDR3 region has 14 residues. The CDR3 sequence is CASSFLTGGGGAFF. Here the CDR3 DNA reads TGTGCCAGCAGTTTCCTAACAGGGGGCGGAGGAGCTTTCTTT.

The count of this clone is one. The V and J genes are TRBV7-8 and TRBJ1-2; 8 bases are shared with TRBD1. The trim removed 5 bases at V and 8 bases at J, leaving 22 bases unmatched. The length of the CDR3 is 18 residues. The germline V gene has CDR1 SGHVS and CDR2 FQNEAQ. The CDR3 is CASSRGTGVDESLGGYTF. DNA for the CDR3: TGTGCCAGCAGCCGCGGGACAGGAGTCGACGAAAGTTTGGGAGGCTACACCTTC.

V is TRBV24-1 and J is TRBJ2-7; D is possibly TRBD1 (5 bases). CDR1 is KGHDR and CDR2 is SFDVKD in the germline V gene. The CDR3 has 14 residues. V lost 4 bases and J lost 2, with 11 bases in between. The CDR3 here is CATSDPHRPYEQYF. In DNA form, the CDR3 reads TGTGCCACCAGTGACCCACACAGGCCCTACGAGCAGTACTTC.

This clone was seen once. The gene calls are TRBV3-1 (or the pseudogene TRBV3-2) and TRBJ2-7, with TRBD2 as a possible D gene (5 bases). Germline CDR1 is LGHDT and CDR2 is YNNKEL (reference sequence). Trimming removed 1 base at V and 6 bases at J, with 7 bases between. This CDR3 has 12 amino acids. The DNA for the CDR3 is TGTGCCAGCAGCCAAGTTAGCGCCGAGCAGTACTTC. Residues: CASSQVSAEQYF.

The V call is TRBV10-3, the J call TRBJ2-7; possibly TRBD2 for D (5 bases). The V and J ends lost 6 bases and 1 base respectively, with 13 bases between them. The CDR3 is 14 residues long. Germline V CDR1 and CDR2: ENHRY, SYGVKD. The CDR3 DNA follows: TGTGCCATCAGCCAACTAGTGTCTTCCTACGAGCAGTACTTC. It is translated as CAISQLVSSYEQYF.

The CDR3 coding sequence is TGTGCCAGCACCAACGGGGGGGCCTACAATGAGCAGTTCTTC. It encodes CASTNGGAYNEQFF. J is TRBJ2-1 and V is TRBV6-5, with 8 positions matching TRBD2. The CDR3 has 14 residues. The J segment lost 2 bases and the V segment lost 7 bases, leaving 4 bases of the junction unmatched. Germline V gene data show CDR1 as MNHEY and CDR2 as SVGAGI.